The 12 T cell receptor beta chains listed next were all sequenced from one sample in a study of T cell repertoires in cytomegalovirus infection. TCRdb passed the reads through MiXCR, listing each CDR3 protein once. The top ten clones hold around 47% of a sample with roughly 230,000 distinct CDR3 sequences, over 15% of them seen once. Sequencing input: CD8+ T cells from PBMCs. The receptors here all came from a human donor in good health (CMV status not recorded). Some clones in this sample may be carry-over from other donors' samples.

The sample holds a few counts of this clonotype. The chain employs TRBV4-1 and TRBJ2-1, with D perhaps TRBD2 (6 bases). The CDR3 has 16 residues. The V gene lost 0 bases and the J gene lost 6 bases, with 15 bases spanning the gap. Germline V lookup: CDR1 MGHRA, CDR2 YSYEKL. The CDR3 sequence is CASSQEIGTASNEQFF. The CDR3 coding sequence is TGCGCCAGCAGCCAAGAAATCGGGACTGCCTCCAATGAGCAGTTCTTC.

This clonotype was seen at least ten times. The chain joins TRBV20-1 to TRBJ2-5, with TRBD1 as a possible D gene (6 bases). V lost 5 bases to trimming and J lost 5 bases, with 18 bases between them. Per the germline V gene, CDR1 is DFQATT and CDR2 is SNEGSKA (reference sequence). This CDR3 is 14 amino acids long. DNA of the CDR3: TGCAGTGCTTTCAGGGGCCTAGGCAGCGAGACCCAGTACTTC. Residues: CSAFRGLGSETQYF.

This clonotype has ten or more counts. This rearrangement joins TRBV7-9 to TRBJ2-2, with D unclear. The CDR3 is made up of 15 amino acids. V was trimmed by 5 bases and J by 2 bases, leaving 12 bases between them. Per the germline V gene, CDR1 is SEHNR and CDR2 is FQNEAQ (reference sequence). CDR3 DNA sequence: TGTGCCAGCAGCCCCGCTCCAGATAACACCGGGGAGCTGTTTTTT. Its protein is CASSPAPDNTGELFF.

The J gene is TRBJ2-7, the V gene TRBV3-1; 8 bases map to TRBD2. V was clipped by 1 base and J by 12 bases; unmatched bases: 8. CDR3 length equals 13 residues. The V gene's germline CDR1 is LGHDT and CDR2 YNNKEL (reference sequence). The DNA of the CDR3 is TGTGCCAGCAGCCAAGCGAATAGCGGGGTGTTGTACTTC. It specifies CASSQANSGVLYF.

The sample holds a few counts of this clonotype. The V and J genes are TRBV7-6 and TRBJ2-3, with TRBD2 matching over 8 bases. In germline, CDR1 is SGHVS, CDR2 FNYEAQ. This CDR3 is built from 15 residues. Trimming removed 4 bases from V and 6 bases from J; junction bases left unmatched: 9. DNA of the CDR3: TGTGCCAGCAGCTGGGCGGGGGGCCGAGCCGATACGCAGTATTTT. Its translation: CASSWAGGRADTQYF.

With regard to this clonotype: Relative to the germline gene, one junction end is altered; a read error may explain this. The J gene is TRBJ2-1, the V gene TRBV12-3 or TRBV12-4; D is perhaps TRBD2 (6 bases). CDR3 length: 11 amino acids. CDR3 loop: CASRTGTLMRF. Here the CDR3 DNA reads TGTGCCAGCAGAACCGGGACTCTGATGAGGTTC.

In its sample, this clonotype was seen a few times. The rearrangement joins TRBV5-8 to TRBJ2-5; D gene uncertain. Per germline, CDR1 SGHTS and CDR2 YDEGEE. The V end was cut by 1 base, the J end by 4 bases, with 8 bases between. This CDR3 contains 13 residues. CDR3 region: CASSLFQLETQYF. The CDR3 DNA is TGTGCCAGCAGCTTGTTTCAGCTAGAGACCCAGTACTTC.

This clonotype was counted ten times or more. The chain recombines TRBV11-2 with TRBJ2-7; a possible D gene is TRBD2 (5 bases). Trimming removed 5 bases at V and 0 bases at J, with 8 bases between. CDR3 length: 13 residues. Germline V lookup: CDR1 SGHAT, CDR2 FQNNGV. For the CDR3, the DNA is TGTGCCAGCAGCCCGGGATCCTCCTACGAGCAGTACTTC. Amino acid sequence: CASSPGSSYEQYF.

Here the CDR3 reads CASSFRDPIGGETQYF. DNA of the CDR3: TGTGCCAGCAGTTTCCGGGACCCCATCGGGGGGGAGACCCAGTACTTC. The V gene is TRBV12-3 or TRBV12-4, the J gene TRBJ2-5; TRBD2 matches at 7 bases. The CDR3 totals 16 residues. J was trimmed by 5 bases and V by 3 bases; bases with no gene match: 12.

DNA of the CDR3: TGCAGTGCTAGAGATTTAGGGGGCGCTTACAATGAGCAGTTCTTC. Its protein product is CSARDLGGAYNEQFF. The chain combines TRBV20-1 with TRBJ2-1; 7 nucleotides line up with TRBD1. Per germline, CDR1 DFQATT and CDR2 SNEGSKA (reference sequence). The CDR3 runs to 15 residues. V trimming: 0 bases; J trimming: 4 bases; junction bases outside the gene matches: 6.

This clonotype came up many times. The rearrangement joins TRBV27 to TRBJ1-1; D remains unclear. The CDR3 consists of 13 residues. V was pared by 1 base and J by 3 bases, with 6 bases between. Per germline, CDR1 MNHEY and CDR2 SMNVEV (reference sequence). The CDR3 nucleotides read TGTGCCAGCAGTTTATGGGCATACACTGAAGCTTTCTTT. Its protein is CASSLWAYTEAFF.

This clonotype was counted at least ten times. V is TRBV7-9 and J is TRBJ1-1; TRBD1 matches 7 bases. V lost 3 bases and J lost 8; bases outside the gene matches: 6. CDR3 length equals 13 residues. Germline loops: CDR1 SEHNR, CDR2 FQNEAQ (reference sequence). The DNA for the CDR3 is TGTGCCAGCAGCTTCCTTCAGGGGGTGGAAGCTTTCTTT. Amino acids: CASSFLQGVEAFF.